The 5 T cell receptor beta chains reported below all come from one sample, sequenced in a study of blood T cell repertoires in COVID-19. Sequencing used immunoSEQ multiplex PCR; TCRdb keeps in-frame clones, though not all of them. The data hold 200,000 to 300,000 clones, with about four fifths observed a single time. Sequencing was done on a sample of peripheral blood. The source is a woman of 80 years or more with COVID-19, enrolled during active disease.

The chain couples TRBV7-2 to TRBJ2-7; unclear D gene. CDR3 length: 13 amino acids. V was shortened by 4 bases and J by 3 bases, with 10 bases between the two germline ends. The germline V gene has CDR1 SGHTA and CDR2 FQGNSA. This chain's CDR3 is CASSSPLDYEQYF. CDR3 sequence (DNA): TGTGCCAGCAGCTCTCCCCTAGACTACGAGCAGTACTTC. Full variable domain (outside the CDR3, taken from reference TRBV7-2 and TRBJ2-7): GAGVSQSPSNKVTEKGKDVELRCDPISGHTALYWYRQSLGQGLEFLIYFQGNSAPDKSGLPSDRFSAERTGGSVSTLTIQRTQQEDSAVYLCASSSPLDYEQYFGPGTRLTVT.

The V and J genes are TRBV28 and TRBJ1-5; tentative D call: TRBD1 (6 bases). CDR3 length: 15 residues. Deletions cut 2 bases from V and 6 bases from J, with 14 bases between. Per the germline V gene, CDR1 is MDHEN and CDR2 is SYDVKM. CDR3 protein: CASSLTGQGIQPQHF. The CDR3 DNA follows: TGTGCCAGCAGTTTAACCGGGCAGGGGATTCAGCCCCAGCATTTT.

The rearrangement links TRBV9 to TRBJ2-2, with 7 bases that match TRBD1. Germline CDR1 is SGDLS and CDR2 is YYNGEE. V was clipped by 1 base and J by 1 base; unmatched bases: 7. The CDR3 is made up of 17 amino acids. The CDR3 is CASSVPDRVGNTGELFF. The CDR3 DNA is TGTGCCAGCAGCGTACCCGACAGGGTTGGGAACACCGGGGAGCTGTTTTTT.

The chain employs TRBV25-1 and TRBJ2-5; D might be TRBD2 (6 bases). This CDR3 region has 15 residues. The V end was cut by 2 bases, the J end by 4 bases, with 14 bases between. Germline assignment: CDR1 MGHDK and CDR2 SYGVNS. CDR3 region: CASSEPGLSVETQYF. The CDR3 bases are TGTGCCAGCAGTGAACCAGGACTATCCGTAGAGACCCAGTACTTC.

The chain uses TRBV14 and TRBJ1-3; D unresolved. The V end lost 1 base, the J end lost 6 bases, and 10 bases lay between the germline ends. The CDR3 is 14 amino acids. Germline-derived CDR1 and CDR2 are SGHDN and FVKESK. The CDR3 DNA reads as TGTGCCAGCAGCCAAGTGGGCCATATAAACACCATATATTTT. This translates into CASSQVGHINTIYF.